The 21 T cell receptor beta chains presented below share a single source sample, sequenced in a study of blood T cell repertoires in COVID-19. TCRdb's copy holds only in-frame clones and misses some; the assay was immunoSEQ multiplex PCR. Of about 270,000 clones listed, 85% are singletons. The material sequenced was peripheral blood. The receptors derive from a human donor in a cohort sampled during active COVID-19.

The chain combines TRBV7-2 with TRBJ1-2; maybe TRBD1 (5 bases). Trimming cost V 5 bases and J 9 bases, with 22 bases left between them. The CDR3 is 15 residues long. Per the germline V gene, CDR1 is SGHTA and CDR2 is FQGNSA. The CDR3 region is CASSIPSARVVSYTF. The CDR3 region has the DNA TGTGCCAGCAGCATACCGTCGGCCAGGGTAGTTAGCTACACCTTC.

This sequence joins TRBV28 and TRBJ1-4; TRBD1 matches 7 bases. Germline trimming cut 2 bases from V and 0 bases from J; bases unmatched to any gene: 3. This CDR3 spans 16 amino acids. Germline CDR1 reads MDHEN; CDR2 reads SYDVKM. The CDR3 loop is CASSLPGQATNEKLFF. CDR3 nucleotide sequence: TGTGCCAGCAGTTTACCCGGACAGGCAACTAATGAAAAACTGTTTTTT. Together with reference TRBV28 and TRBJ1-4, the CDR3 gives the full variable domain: DVKVTQSSRYLVKRTGEKVFLECVQDMDHENMFWYRQDPGLGLRLIYFSYDVKMKEKGDIPEGYSVSREKKERFSLILESASTNQTSMYLCASSLPGQATNEKLFFGSGTQLSVL.

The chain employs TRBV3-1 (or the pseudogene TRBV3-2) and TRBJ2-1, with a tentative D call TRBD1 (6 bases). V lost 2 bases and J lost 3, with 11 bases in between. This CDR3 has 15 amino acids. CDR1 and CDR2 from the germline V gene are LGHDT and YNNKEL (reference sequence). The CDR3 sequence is CASSQRGSFYNEQFF. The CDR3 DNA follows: TGTGCCAGCAGCCAAAGGGGGAGTTTCTACAATGAGCAGTTCTTC.

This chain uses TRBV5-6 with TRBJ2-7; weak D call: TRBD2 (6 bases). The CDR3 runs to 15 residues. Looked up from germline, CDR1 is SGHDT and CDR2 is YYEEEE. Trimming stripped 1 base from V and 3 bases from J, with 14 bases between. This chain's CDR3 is CASSLFSVEGYEQYF. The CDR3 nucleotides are TGTGCCAGCAGCTTGTTCTCGGTGGAGGGCTACGAGCAGTACTTC.

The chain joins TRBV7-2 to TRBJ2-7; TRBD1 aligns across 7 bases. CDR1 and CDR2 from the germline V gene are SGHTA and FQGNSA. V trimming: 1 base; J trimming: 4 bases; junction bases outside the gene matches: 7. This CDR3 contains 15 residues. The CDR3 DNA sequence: TGTGCCAGCAGCTTAGGAGGGGGCGGCGGTTACGAGCAGTACTTC. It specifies CASSLGGGGGYEQYF.

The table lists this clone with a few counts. In nucleotides, the CDR3 is TGCAGCGTTGAAAACCCCGGGCGCCTAGCGGGAGGATGGAATGAGCAGTTCTTC. Encoded protein: CSVENPGRLAGGWNEQFF. The chain combines TRBV29-1 with TRBJ2-1; TRBD2 matches 11 bases. This CDR3 has 18 residues. V was clipped by 2 bases and J by 7 bases; unmatched bases: 16. CDR1 is SQVTM, CDR2 ANQGSEA, per germline.

This chain's CDR3 is CASSVVSSGGYNEQFF. CDR3 DNA sequence: TGTGCCAGCAGCGTAGTGTCTAGCGGAGGTTACAATGAGCAGTTCTTC. This chain links TRBV9 with TRBJ2-1, with TRBD2 identical over 7 bases. The CDR3 sequence is 16 residues long. V gave up 0 bases and J gave up 4 bases; unmatched junction bases: 7. Germline V CDR1 and CDR2: SGDLS, YYNGEE.

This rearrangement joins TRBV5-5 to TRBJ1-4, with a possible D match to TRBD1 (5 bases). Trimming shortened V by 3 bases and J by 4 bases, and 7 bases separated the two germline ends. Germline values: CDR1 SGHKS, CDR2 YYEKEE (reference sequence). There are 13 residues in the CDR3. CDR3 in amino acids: CASSSGLNEKLFF. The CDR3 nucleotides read TGTGCCAGCAGCTCGGGACTTAATGAAAAACTGTTTTTT.

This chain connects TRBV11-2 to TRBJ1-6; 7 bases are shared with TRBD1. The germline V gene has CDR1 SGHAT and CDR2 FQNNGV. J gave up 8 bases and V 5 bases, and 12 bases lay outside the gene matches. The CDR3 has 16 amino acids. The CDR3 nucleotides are TGTGCCAGCAGCCCACACAGGGGTGGCCTGGATTCACCCCTCCACTTT. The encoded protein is CASSPHRGGLDSPLHF.

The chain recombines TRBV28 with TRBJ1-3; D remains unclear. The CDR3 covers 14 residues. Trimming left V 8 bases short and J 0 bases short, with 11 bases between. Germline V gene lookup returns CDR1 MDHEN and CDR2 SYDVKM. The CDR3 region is CASYLGHSGNTIYF. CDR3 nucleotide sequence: TGTGCCAGCTACCTTGGCCACTCTGGAAACACCATATATTTT.

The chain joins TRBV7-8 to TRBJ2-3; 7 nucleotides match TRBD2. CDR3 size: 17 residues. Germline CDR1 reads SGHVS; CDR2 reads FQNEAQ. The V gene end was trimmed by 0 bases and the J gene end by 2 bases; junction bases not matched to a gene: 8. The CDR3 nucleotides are TGTGCCAGCAGCTTAGCGGCGCTAGCGGAATTCACAGATACGCAGTATTTT. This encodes CASSLAALAEFTDTQYF. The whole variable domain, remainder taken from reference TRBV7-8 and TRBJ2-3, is GAGVSQSPRYKVAKRGQDVALRCDPISGHVSLFWYQQALGQGPEFLTYFQNEAQLDKSGLPSDRFFAERPEGSVSTLKIQRTQQEDSAVYLCASSLAALAEFTDTQYFGPGTRLTVL.

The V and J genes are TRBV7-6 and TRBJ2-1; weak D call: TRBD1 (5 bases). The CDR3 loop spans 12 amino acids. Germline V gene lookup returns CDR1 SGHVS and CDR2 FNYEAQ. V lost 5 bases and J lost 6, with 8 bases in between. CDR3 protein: CASSVRVNEQFF. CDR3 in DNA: TGTGCCAGCAGCGTCAGGGTCAATGAGCAGTTCTTC.

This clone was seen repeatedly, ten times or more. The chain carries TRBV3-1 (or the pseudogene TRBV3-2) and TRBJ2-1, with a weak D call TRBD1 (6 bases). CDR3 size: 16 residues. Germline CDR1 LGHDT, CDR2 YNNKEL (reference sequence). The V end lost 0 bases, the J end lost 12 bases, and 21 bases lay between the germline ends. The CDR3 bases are TGTGCCAGCAGCCAAGATCTAGTGGGCGGCAGGGGCAGGCAGTTCTTC. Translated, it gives CASSQDLVGGRGRQFF.

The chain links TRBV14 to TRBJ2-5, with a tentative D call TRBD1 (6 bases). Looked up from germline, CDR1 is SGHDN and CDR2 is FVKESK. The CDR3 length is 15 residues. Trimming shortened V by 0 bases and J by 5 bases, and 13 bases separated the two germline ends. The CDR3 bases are TGTGCCAGCAGCCAAGACGAAGGGGGAAGGGAGACCCAGTACTTC. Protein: CASSQDEGGRETQYF.

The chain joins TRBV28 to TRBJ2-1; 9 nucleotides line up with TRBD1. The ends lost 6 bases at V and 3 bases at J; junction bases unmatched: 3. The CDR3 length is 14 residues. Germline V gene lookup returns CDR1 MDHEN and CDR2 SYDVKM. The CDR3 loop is CASSGTGFYNEQFF. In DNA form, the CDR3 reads TGTGCCAGCAGCGGGACAGGGTTCTACAATGAGCAGTTCTTC.

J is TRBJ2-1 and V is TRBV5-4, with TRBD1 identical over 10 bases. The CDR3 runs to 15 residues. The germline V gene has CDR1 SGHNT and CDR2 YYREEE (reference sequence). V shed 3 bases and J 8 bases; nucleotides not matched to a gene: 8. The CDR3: CASSSKTGGGDEQFF. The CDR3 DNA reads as TGTGCCAGCAGCTCCAAGACAGGGGGCGGCGATGAGCAGTTCTTC.

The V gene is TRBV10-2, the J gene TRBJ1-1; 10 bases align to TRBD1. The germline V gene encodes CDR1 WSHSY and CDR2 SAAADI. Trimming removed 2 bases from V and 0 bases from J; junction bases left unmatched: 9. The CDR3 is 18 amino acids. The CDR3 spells CASSERHRGQGMNTEAFF. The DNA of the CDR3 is TGCGCCAGCAGTGAGAGACACAGGGGACAGGGGATGAACACTGAAGCTTTCTTT.

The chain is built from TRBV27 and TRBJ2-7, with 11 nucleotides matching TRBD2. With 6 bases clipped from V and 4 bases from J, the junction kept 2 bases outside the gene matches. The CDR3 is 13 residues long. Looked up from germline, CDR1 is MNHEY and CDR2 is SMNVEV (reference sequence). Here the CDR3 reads CASRTSGSYEQYF. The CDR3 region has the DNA TGTGCCAGCAGAACTAGCGGGAGTTACGAGCAGTACTTC.

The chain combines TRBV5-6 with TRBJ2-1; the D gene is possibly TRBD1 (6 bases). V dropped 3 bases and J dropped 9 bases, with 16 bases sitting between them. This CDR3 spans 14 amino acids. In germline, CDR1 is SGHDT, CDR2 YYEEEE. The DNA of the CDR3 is TGTGCCAGCAGCTCTTATACAGGGTTCTCTGAGCAGTTCTTC. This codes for CASSSYTGFSEQFF.

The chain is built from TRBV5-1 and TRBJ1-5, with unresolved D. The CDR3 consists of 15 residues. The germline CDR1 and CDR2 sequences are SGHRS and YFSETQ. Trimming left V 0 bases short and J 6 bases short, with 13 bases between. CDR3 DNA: TGCGCCAGCAGCTTGGAGCCGGCGGTAGGTCAGCCCCAGCATTTT. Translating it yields CASSLEPAVGQPQHF.

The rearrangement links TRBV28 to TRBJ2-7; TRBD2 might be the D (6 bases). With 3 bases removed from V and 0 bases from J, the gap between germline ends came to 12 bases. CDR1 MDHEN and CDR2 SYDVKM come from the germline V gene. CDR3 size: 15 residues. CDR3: CASSFSSASSYEQYF. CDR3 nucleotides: TGTGCCAGCAGTTTTTCTAGCGCTAGCTCCTACGAGCAGTACTTC. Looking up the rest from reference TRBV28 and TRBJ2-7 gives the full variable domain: DVKVTQSSRYLVKRTGEKVFLECVQDMDHENMFWYRQDPGLGLRLIYFSYDVKMKEKGDIPEGYSVSREKKERFSLILESASTNQTSMYLCASSFSSASSYEQYFGPGTRLTVT.